A selection of T cell receptor beta chains follows, all from one sample in a study of shared clonotypes between healthy human individuals. Method: immunoSEQ multiplex PCR; TCRdb's copy keeps in-frame clones and lacks some. The sample lists 450,000 to 500,000 clones, roughly 80% occurring once. The sequenced material came from PBMCs. Source of these receptors: a middle-aged woman in good health. Some clones in this sample may be carry-over from other donors' samples. CDR3s leave out the opening cysteine and the closing phenylalanine or tryptophan.

J: TRBJ2-1; V: TRBV4-2; length: 9; CDR3: ASSQVNEQF
J: TRBJ1-2; V: TRBV5-1; length: 11; CDR3: ASGGETNYGYT
J: TRBJ2-7; V: TRBV5-6; length: 13; CDR3: ASSSSGMGLDEQY
J: TRBJ2-2; V: TRBV2; length: 13; CDR3: ASSDLAGNTGELF
J: TRBJ2-7; V: TRBV7-3; length: 13; CDR3: ASSLSRGSNYEQY
J: TRBJ2-7; V: TRBV4-1; length: 14; CDR3: ASSQDSGRAGYEQY
J: TRBJ2-1; V: TRBV7-8; length: 14; CDR3: ASSTAQGGSYNEQF
J: TRBJ2-7; V: TRBV20-1; length: 9; CDR3: SAWGRYEQY
J: TRBJ2-1; V: TRBV6-4; length: 14; CDR3: ASSDSRRSSYNEQF
J: TRBJ2-6; V: TRBV2; length: 12; CDR3: ASRQSSGANVLT
J: TRBJ1-1; V: TRBV7-2; length: 11; CDR3: ASSFDGNTEAF
J: TRBJ1-6; V: TRBV5-1; length: 12; CDR3: ASGEGFHNSPLH
J: TRBJ2-5; V: TRBV7-6; length: 12; CDR3: ASSSPGTQETQY
J: TRBJ2-6; V: TRBV7-6; length: 14; CDR3: ASSRGSISGANVLT
J: TRBJ2-2; V: TRBV7-9; length: 11; CDR3: ASSLVHTGELF
J: TRBJ2-2; V: TRBV9; length: 15; CDR3: ASSVDGRLKNTGELF
J: TRBJ2-5; V: TRBV4-2; length: 14; CDR3: ASSQDSSGIQETQY
J: TRBJ1-4; V: TRBV9; length: 13; CDR3: ASSEGVSETEKLF
J: TRBJ2-7; V: TRBV10-3; length: 10; CDR3: AIGLSTYEQY
J: TRBJ2-1; V: TRBV7-9; length: 12; CDR3: ASSHTRVGGKQF
J: TRBJ2-7; V: TRBV5-1; length: 12; CDR3: ASSGQGAYYEQY
J: TRBJ2-3; V: TRBV7-2; length: 14; CDR3: ASTNLAGGSADTQY
J: TRBJ2-7; V: TRBV5-4; length: 14; CDR3: ASSLGGWTGSYEQY
J: TRBJ2-5; V: TRBV10-3; length: 14; CDR3: ATLDPLAGDQETQY
J: TRBJ1-1; V: TRBV19; length: 12; CDR3: ASNPGGSDTEAF
J: TRBJ2-2; V: TRBV15; length: 13; CDR3: ATSKGLAGIGELF
J: TRBJ2-7; V: TRBV7-9; length: 13; CDR3: ASSPDPQGLDEQY
J: TRBJ2-1; V: TRBV5-6; length: 14; CDR3: ASSTTTGATYNEQF
J: TRBJ1-1; V: TRBV5-5; length: 14; CDR3: ASSYGRDRLNTEAF
J: TRBJ2-3; V: TRBV11-3; length: 13; CDR3: ASSSGLAGADTQY
J: TRBJ2-2; V: TRBV10-3; length: 12; CDR3: ASSYGRWDGELF
J: TRBJ2-1; V: TRBV2; length: 10; CDR3: ASSEADNEQF
J: TRBJ1-1; V: TRBV11-2; length: 14; CDR3: ASSLGKVRGITEAF
J: TRBJ2-4; V: TRBV7-9; length: 14; CDR3: ASSPLVSPTKNIQY
J: TRBJ1-5; V: TRBV2; length: 13; CDR3: ASSEFGGTNQPQH
J: TRBJ2-5; V: TRBV7-9; length: 11; CDR3: ASSVGTGETQY
J: TRBJ2-1; V: TRBV18; length: 14; CDR3: ASSPRTSGSNNEQF
J: TRBJ2-4; V: TRBV15; length: 14; CDR3: ATSRATGGEVNIQY
J: TRBJ2-7; V: TRBV9; length: 22; CDR3: ASSVVVGVFLGQGASDVNYEQY
J: TRBJ2-5; V: TRBV23-1; length: 10; CDR3: ASSQPSWARY
J: TRBJ1-2; V: TRBV7-9; length: 10; CDR3: ASSSKFYGYT
J: TRBJ2-1; V: TRBV6-6; length: 12; CDR3: ASSLAGESNEQF
J: TRBJ2-7; V: TRBV13; length: 13; CDR3: ASSLGTPNSWEQY
J: TRBJ2-7; V: TRBV6-5; length: 12; CDR3: ASSYRARGYEQY
J: TRBJ2-7; V: TRBV21-1; length: 13; CDR3: ASSGLADISYERY